The T cell receptor (beta chain) described here comes from a study of metastatic and nonmetastatic thyroid tumors. Study-wide context: Repertoire data that came from the blood and tumor or nodule tissue of malignant and benign thyroid patients were compared.

Patients had received no treatment of any kind before thyroid surgery. V lost 5 bases, J lost 3 bases, and 6 bases stayed unmatched. Germline lookup yields CDR1 SGHAT and CDR2 FQDESV (reference sequence). The length of the CDR3 is 15 residues. Points from the study as a whole: Significantly greater TCR beta diversity was reportedly found in malignant thyroid tumors than in benign nodules (in blood and tumor).

Per the original data handling: CDR3 differences across clinicopathological groups were used to build a distant-metastasis classifier for papillary thyroid cancer. TCRdb re-called clones from the PCR reads using MiXCR. For this entry, the V and J calls and clone size follow TCRdb and not the study's own pipeline. Among 40,000 or so clones listed, about 14% were seen once. This clone was seen more than once but under ten times. Its specificity is not known. The TCR was taken from a female donor with papillary thyroid cancer or a benign thyroid nodule (not recorded which). Some clones in this sample may be carry-over from other donors' samples. V and J are TRBV11-1 and TRBJ2-4; 8 bases are a match to TRBD1. The sequencing input was blood. The CDR3 region is CASSPGDRIKNIQYF. DNA of the CDR3: TGTGCCAGCAGCCCGGGGGACAGGATCAAAAACATTCAGTACTTC.